Listed below are T cell receptor beta chains from one sample, sequenced in a study of radiotherapy plus CTLA-4 blockade in lung cancer. The data were produced by immunoSEQ multiplex PCR, yet TCRdb's version contains in-frame clones alone and is incomplete. This repertoire shows about 68,000 clones, roughly 85% found once; its top ten account for roughly 10%. Sequencing was performed on peripheral blood, taken from a patient treated with radiotherapy plus ipilimumab. These receptors all come from a human donor with non-small cell lung cancer who had a complete response to radiotherapy plus ipilimumab. The CDR3 runs from the conserved cysteine through the conserved F or W. Each record gives: V gene, clone size, J gene, D gene, CDR3 DNA, CDR3 protein. A D gene is named only where the DNA matches it firmly. Not every row has a clone size; where given, it reads once, few, many or a size class.

>TRBV9|.|TRBJ1-3|TRBD1
TGTGCCAGCAGCGCCCCACAGGGGGGATCTATTGGAAACACCATATATTTT
CASSAPQGGSIGNTIYF
>TRBV19|few|TRBJ1-2|.
TGTGCCAGTAGTATAGGGGATGACAGATCCTTCTATGGCTACACCTTC
CASSIGDDRSFYGYTF
>TRBV5-5|.|TRBJ2-1|.
TGTGCCAGCAGTCAAGCGGACAGCTACAATGAGCAGTTCTTC
CASSQADSYNEQFF
>TRBV27|.|TRBJ2-1|TRBD1
TGTGCCAGCAGTTTGCAGGGGGCAAATGAGCAGTTCTTC
CASSLQGANEQFF
>TRBV5-1|.|TRBJ2-1|TRBD1
TGCGCCAGCATCATAGGGACAGGGACCTACAATGAGCAGTTCTTC
CASIIGTGTYNEQFF
>TRBV19|.|TRBJ2-5|TRBD1
TGTGCCAGTCACCCGACAGGGGGAGAGACCCAGTACTTC
CASHPTGGETQYF
>TRBV9|.|TRBJ1-1|.
TGTGCCAGCAGCGTGGGGGGAATGAACACTGAAGCTTTCTTT
CASSVGGMNTEAFF
>TRBV13|.|TRBJ2-3|.
TGTGCCAGCAGCTTAACAGGGGGGGTGGGCACAGATACGCAGTATTTT
CASSLTGGVGTDTQYF
>TRBV7-2|.|TRBJ1-1|.
TGTGCCAGCAGCCCCAGCCAGGGGCAATCTGAAGCTTTCTTT
CASSPSQGQSEAFF
>TRBV10-3|few|TRBJ1-1|.
TGTGCCATCAGGGACCGGCCGGAGCTAGGAGCTTTCTTT
CAIRDRPELGAFF
>TRBV20-1|.|TRBJ2-5|.
TGCAGTGCTGGCGAGGGAGAGACCCAGTACTTC
CSAGEGETQYF
>TRBV6-1|.|TRBJ1-1|.
TGTGCCAGCAGTGAAGGACAAGGCCGGTGGACTGAAGCTTTCTTT
CASSEGQGRWTEAFF
>TRBV2|.|TRBJ1-2|.
TGTGCCAGCAGTGCTCCGAGGGACTATGGCTACACCTTC
CASSAPRDYGYTF
>TRBV7-2|.|TRBJ1-2|TRBD1
TGTGCCAGCAGCTTAACCCGGGACAGAAGTTTATATGGCTACACCTTC
CASSLTRDRSLYGYTF
>TRBV19|.|TRBJ2-5|TRBD2
TGTGCCAGTAGAGAAGCGGGGAGAGGTCAGACCCAGTACTTC
CASREAGRGQTQYF
>TRBV18|.|TRBJ1-1|.
TGTGCCAGCTCACCACTATCGGACAGAGAAGCTTTCTTT
CASSPLSDREAFF
>TRBV18|.|TRBJ2-7|TRBD2
TGTGCCAGCTCACCACCACGGGGGGGGTTTTACGAGCAGTACTTC
CASSPPRGGFYEQYF
>TRBV6-1|.|TRBJ1-6|.
TGTGCCAGCAGTGAATATGGGGCGGATAATTCACCCCTCCACTTT
CASSEYGADNSPLHF
>TRBV25-1|.|TRBJ1-1|TRBD1
TGTGCCAGCAGTGACACAGGGGTGCTGAACACTGAAGCTTTCTTT
CASSDTGVLNTEAFF
>TRBV6-1|few|TRBJ2-1|.
TGTGCCAGCAGGTTGTACAATGAGCAGTTCTTC
CASRLYNEQFF
>TRBV27|.|TRBJ1-1|TRBD1
TGTGCCAGCTCCCAAGGGACAGTTACCTTGGGGACTGAAGCTTTCTTT
CASSQGTVTLGTEAFF
>TRBV30|.|TRBJ2-1|TRBD2
TGTGCCTGGATTAACCGGGGGGGGACTAGCGGGAGAGGGGTCTCCTACAATGAGCAGTTCTTC
CAWINRGGTSGRGVSYNEQFF
>TRBV10-3|.|TRBJ2-5|.
TGTGCCATCAGTGATAGAGAGACCCAGTACTTC
CAISDRETQYF
>TRBV10-3|.|TRBJ1-2|.
TGTGCCATCAGTGATTTAACGGGCTATGGCTACACCTTC
CAISDLTGYGYTF
>TRBV5-1|.|TRBJ1-4|.
TGCGCCAGCAGCTCCGGGGGGCTAACTAATGAAAAACTGTTTTTT
CASSSGGLTNEKLFF
>TRBV12-5|.|TRBJ2-1|.
TGTGCTAGTGCCATGCCCGCAGACCTTAGCTCCTACAATGAGCAGTTCTTC
CASAMPADLSSYNEQFF
>TRBV28|.|TRBJ2-4|TRBD1
TGTGCCAGCAGCGGAACTAACAGGGGCCACATTCAGTACTTC
CASSGTNRGHIQYF
>TRBV19|.|TRBJ1-5|TRBD1
TGTGCCACCGCGGACAGGAGCAATCAGCCCCAGCATTTT
CATADRSNQPQHF
>TRBV7-2|.|TRBJ2-3|.
TGTGCCAGCAGCTTAGGAGTGAGCGACACAGATACGCAGTATTTT
CASSLGVSDTDTQYF
>TRBV19|.|TRBJ1-3|.
TGTGCCAGTAGTATCGAGCAGTCTGGAAACACCATATATTTT
CASSIEQSGNTIYF
>TRBV27|.|TRBJ1-1|.
TGTGCCAGCAGCCCTACAGATATGAACACTGAAGCTTTCTTT
CASSPTDMNTEAFF
>TRBV6-1|.|TRBJ1-2|.
TGTGCCAGCAGAGTGACAGAAAACTATGGCTACACCTTC
CASRVTENYGYTF
>TRBV11-2|.|TRBJ2-7|.
TGTGCCAGCAGAACAGAGGTGTACGAGCAGTACTTC
CASRTEVYEQYF
>TRBV7-9|.|TRBJ1-1|.
TGTGCCAGCAGCTTCGCGTATGGGGGGGACGCTGAAGCTTTCTTT
CASSFAYGGDAEAFF
>TRBV20-1|few|TRBJ2-1|.
TGCAGTGCTTATACGGACCCTGAGCAGTTCTTC
CSAYTDPEQFF
>TRBV6-6|.|TRBJ2-2|.
TGTGCCAGCAGGCTTACAGGTCAAACCGGGGAGCTGTTTTTT
CASRLTGQTGELFF
>TRBV15|few|TRBJ1-1|.
TGTGCCACCGCCACAGGGAACACTGAAGCTTTCTTT
CATATGNTEAFF
>TRBV19|.|TRBJ1-2|TRBD1
TGTGCCAGTAGTACTACCGGGACAGGGGGCTATGGCTACACCTTC
CASSTTGTGGYGYTF
>TRBV19|.|TRBJ1-3|.
TGTGCCAGTAGTATCTACGGAACTGACTCTGGAAACACCATATATTTT
CASSIYGTDSGNTIYF
>TRBV30|.|TRBJ2-1|.
TGTGCCTGGGTAGAGGGGGTACGCGGGATATACAATGAGCAGTTCTTC
CAWVEGVRGIYNEQFF
>TRBV7-2|once|TRBJ2-2|TRBD2
TGTGCCAGCAGCCCATGGGGGGGAAGGGGCACCGGGGAGCTGTTTTTT
CASSPWGGRGTGELFF
>TRBV12-5|.|TRBJ1-1|.
TGTGCTAGTGGTTTGGCCGGGACTTTGAACACTGAAGCTTTCTTT
CASGLAGTLNTEAFF
>TRBV18|.|TRBJ2-7|.
TGTGCCAGCTCACCCACAGGGCAGGGTGGGTACGAGCAGTACTTC
CASSPTGQGGYEQYF
>TRBV14|.|TRBJ2-5|.
TGTGCCAGCAGCCTCAGTTCCTCAGCCAGGGGTTGGGAGACCCAGTACTTC
CASSLSSSARGWETQYF
>TRBV2|.|TRBJ2-1|TRBD2
TGTGCCAGCAACCGGGAGGGGGTCTACAATGAGCAGTTCTTC
CASNREGVYNEQFF
>TRBV7-9|.|TRBJ1-6|.
TGTGCCAGCAGCTTAGAGGACGGTAATTCACCCCTCCACTTT
CASSLEDGNSPLHF